The sequence of this T cell receptor (beta chain) was determined in a study of T cell responses to AZD1222 COVID-19 vaccine. Germline lookup yields CDR1 ENHRY and CDR2 SYGVKD. The junction had 6 bases not matched to a gene; V was cut back by 6 bases and J by 2 bases. The CDR3 is made up of 15 amino acids. Concerning this clone: The antigen remains undetermined.

The assay was immunoSEQ multiplex PCR, and TCRdb's table has in-frame clones only and misses some. Of fewer than 150,000 clones detected, about 90% appear once; the ten largest clones hold 1.3% to 1.5%. Findings of the study overall: In the spike-specific TCR repertoire, nearly half reportedly target unmutated variant regions. Two doses of AZD1222 preceded a rise in Spike-specific TCR breadth and depth. Among the donors, most were white British and more were female, and clonal diversity was possibly underestimated.

Sequencing was performed on peripheral blood, taken on day 0 of AZD1222 vaccination. This sequence joins TRBV10-3 and TRBJ1-2, with 10 bases fitting TRBD1. This TCR came from an adult in good health. CDR3 coding DNA: TGTGCCATCAGCCTTACGGGACAGGGGAACTATGGCTACACCTTC. Encoded protein: CAISLTGQGNYGYTF.